A selection of T cell receptor beta chains follows, all from one sample in a study of blood T cell repertoires in COVID-19. Repertoires were generated with immunoSEQ multiplex PCR, while TCRdb's copy carries only in-frame clones and drops some. Of hundreds of thousands of clones detected, roughly 80% appear once; the ten largest clones hold less than 20%. Sample: peripheral blood. The receptor source for this set is a woman older than 75 with active or convalescent COVID-19. Each CDR3 is given with its conserved first and last residue. Fields, in order: J gene, D gene, clone size, V gene, CDR3 protein, CDR3 DNA. A D gene is named only where the DNA matches it firmly. Size is stated for part of the rows, as once, few or many counts, or as a class when the clone is expanded.

TRBJ2-7 | . | . | TRBV4-2 | CASSHTSSVYEQYF | TGTGCCAGCAGCCATACTAGCTCCGTCTACGAGCAGTACTTC
TRBJ1-1 | TRBD1 | . | TRBV9 | CASSVGQGGDTEAFF | TGTGCCAGCAGCGTCGGACAGGGCGGCGACACTGAAGCTTTCTTT
TRBJ2-7 | . | . | TRBV7-2 | CASSLSSYEQYF | TGTGCCAGCAGCTTATCGTCCTACGAGCAGTACTTC
TRBJ1-2 | TRBD1 | . | TRBV6-6 | CASSRTGALNYGYTF | TGTGCCAGCAGCAGAACAGGGGCACTGAACTATGGCTACACCTTC
TRBJ2-3 | TRBD2 | . | TRBV7-6 | CASSSRSLAGGLGTDTQYF | TGTGCCAGCAGCTCGAGGTCACTAGCGGGGGGGCTCGGCACAGATACGCAGTATTTT
TRBJ2-2 | . | . | TRBV11-2 | CAIAGTYTGELFF | TGTGCTATTGCAGGGACATACACCGGGGAGCTGTTTTTT
TRBJ1-4 | . | . | TRBV7-7 | CASSGPLRVVEEKLFF | TGTGCCAGCAGCGGGCCCCTCAGGGTGGTGGAGGAAAAACTGTTTTTT
TRBJ2-7 | TRBD1 | . | TRBV19 | CASNRGQGISCEQYF | TGTGCCAGTAATCGAGGACAGGGGATTTCGTGCGAGCAGTACTTC
TRBJ1-5 | TRBD1 | . | TRBV30 | CAWDRDGSQPQHF | TGTGCCTGGGACAGGGATGGTTCTCAGCCCCAGCATTTT
TRBJ1-3 | . | few | TRBV11-2 | CASSFGRADSTIYF | TGTGCCAGCAGCTTCGGCAGGGCTGACTCGACCATATATTTT
TRBJ1-6 | . | . | TRBV19 | CASTESYNSPLHF | TGTGCCAGTACTGAGTCCTATAATTCACCCCTCCACTTT
TRBJ2-5 | TRBD1 | . | TRBV5-1 | CASSLGGQGRETQYF | TGCGCCAGCAGCTTGGGAGGACAGGGGAGAGAGACCCAGTACTTC
TRBJ1-5 | . | once | TRBV6-5 | CASSDSRVPQHF | TGTGCCAGCAGCGATTCCCGGGTGCCCCAGCATTTT
TRBJ2-1 | . | once | TRBV6-5 | CASRAGGLYNEQFF | TGTGCCAGCCGCGCAGGGGGACTTTACAATGAGCAGTTCTTC
TRBJ2-1 | . | few | TRBV2 | CASIISGDSNEQFF | TGTGCCAGCATCATTTCAGGGGATTCCAATGAGCAGTTCTTC
TRBJ1-1 | TRBD1 | . | TRBV18 | CASSPLQGDTEAFF | TGTGCCAGCTCACCGCTCCAGGGGGACACTGAAGCTTTCTTT
TRBJ2-2 | TRBD1 | . | TRBV4-3 | CASSPTGALNTGELFF | TGCGCCAGCAGCCCGACAGGGGCCTTGAACACCGGGGAGCTGTTTTTT
TRBJ2-3 | . | . | TRBV6-6 | CASSYSNKDTQYF | TGTGCCAGCAGTTACTCGAACAAGGATACGCAGTATTTT
TRBJ2-7 | . | . | TRBV5-8 | CASSLVRGGAYEQYF | TGTGCCAGCAGCTTGGTCCGTGGAGGAGCCTACGAGCAGTACTTC
TRBJ2-6 | TRBD1 | . | TRBV2 | CATGQGSSGANVLTF | TGTGCCACCGGACAGGGATCCTCTGGGGCCAACGTCCTGACTTTC
TRBJ1-1 | . | . | TRBV18 | CASSPGTHTEAFF | TGTGCCAGCTCACCCGGGACACACACTGAAGCTTTCTTT
TRBJ1-2 | . | . | TRBV5-4 | CASMLDLSTSIYGYTF | TGTGCCAGCATGCTCGACCTTTCGACATCTATCTATGGCTACACCTTC
TRBJ2-5 | . | . | TRBV3-1/TRBV3-2 | CASSQEFRTGVRETQYF | TGTGCCAGCAGCCAAGAGTTCCGGACGGGAGTAAGAGAGACCCAGTACTTC
TRBJ2-7 | TRBD1 | . | TRBV11-1 | CASRINRGFREQYF | TGTGCCAGCAGGATCAACAGGGGTTTTCGCGAGCAGTACTTC
TRBJ2-2 | . | . | TRBV27 | CASRPTGTGELFF | TGTGCCAGCCGACCGACGGGAACCGGGGAGCTGTTTTTT
TRBJ2-6 | . | . | TRBV2 | CASTSDVGEYTSGANVLTF | TGTGCCAGCACATCTGACGTGGGAGAATATACTTCTGGGGCCAACGTCCTGACTTTC
TRBJ2-3 | TRBD2 | . | TRBV7-3 | CASSLSGSGTDTQYF | TGTGCCAGCAGCCTTAGCGGGAGTGGCACAGATACGCAGTATTTT
TRBJ2-3 | . | . | TRBV6-5 | CASTKPFTITDTQYF | TGTGCCAGCACCAAACCCTTTACAATCACAGATACGCAGTATTTT
TRBJ1-4 | TRBD1 | few | TRBV7-9 | CASSSDRGFEKLFF | TGTGCCAGCAGTTCCGACAGGGGGTTTGAAAAACTGTTTTTT
TRBJ1-1 | . | . | TRBV5-4 | CASSLVGGEAFF | TGTGCCAGCAGCTTGGTAGGGGGAGAAGCTTTCTTT
TRBJ2-1 | TRBD1 | . | TRBV9 | CASSDGTGSYNEQFF | TGTGCCAGCAGCGATGGGACAGGCTCCTACAATGAGCAGTTCTTC
TRBJ2-3 | TRBD2 | . | TRBV10-2 | CASSELAGGPGDTQYF | TGCGCCAGCAGTGAGCTTGCGGGGGGTCCGGGAGATACGCAGTATTTT
TRBJ2-3 | TRBD2 | . | TRBV5-3 | CARSLRLADTDTQYF | TGTGCCAGAAGCTTACGCCTAGCGGACACAGATACGCAGTATTTT
TRBJ2-7 | TRBD2 | . | TRBV7-2 | CASSLGPTSSYEQYF | TGTGCCAGCAGCTTAGGCCCGACTAGCTCGTACGAGCAGTACTTC
TRBJ1-1 | . | . | TRBV4-1 | CASSQTRDPASEAFF | TGCGCCAGCAGCCAGACCAGGGATCCGGCCTCTGAAGCTTTCTTT
TRBJ1-5 | . | . | TRBV6-5 | CASSPGSHSNQPQHF | TGTGCCAGCAGCCCAGGGTCTCATAGCAATCAGCCCCAGCATTTT
TRBJ2-7 | TRBD2 | . | TRBV5-1 | CASSPTRMGGSYEQYF | TGCGCCAGCAGCCCTACTAGGATGGGGGGGTCCTACGAGCAGTACTTC
TRBJ2-1 | . | few | TRBV6-5 | CASSSPVILGDEQFF | TGTGCCAGCAGTTCTCCCGTGATCCTAGGGGATGAGCAGTTCTTC
TRBJ2-7 | TRBD1 | . | TRBV11-2 | CASSFGTGNVGQYF | TGTGCCAGCAGCTTTGGGACAGGGAACGTGGGGCAGTACTTC
TRBJ2-7 | TRBD1 | . | TRBV14 | CASSQVQGVREQYF | TGTGCCAGCAGCCAAGTCCAGGGGGTGAGGGAGCAGTACTTC
TRBJ2-7 | TRBD2 | few | TRBV5-1 | CASSFSGRDYEQYF | TGCGCCAGCAGCTTTAGCGGGAGGGATTACGAGCAGTACTTC
TRBJ2-7 | TRBD2 | . | TRBV7-2 | CASSLTSGDSGGYEQYF | TGTGCCAGCAGCCTAACTAGCGGGGATTCAGGGGGCTACGAGCAGTACTTC